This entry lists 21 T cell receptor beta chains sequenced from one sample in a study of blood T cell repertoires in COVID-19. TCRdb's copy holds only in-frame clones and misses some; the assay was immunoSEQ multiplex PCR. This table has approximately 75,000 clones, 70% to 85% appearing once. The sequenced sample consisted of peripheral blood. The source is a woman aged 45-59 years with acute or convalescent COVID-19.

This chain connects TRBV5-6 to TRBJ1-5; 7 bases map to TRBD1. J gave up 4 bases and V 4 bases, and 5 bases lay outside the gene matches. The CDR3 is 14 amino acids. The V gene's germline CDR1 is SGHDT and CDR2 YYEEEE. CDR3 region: CASSERGRNQPQHF. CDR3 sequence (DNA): TGTGCCAGCAGCGAGAGGGGGCGGAATCAGCCCCAGCATTTT.

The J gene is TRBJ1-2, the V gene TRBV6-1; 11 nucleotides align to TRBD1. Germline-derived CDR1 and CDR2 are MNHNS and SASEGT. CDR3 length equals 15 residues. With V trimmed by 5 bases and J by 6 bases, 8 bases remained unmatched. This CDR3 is CASSLPGQGVHGYTF. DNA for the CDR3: TGTGCCAGCAGTTTACCGGGACAGGGGGTACATGGCTACACCTTC.

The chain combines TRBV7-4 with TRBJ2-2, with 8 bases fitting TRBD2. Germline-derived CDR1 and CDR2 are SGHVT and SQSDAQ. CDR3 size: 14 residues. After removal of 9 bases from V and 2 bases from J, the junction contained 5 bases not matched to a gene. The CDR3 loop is CARRGLDNTGELFF. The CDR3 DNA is TGTGCCAGAAGGGGACTAGATAACACCGGGGAGCTGTTTTTT.

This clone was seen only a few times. CDR3 nucleotides: TGTGCCAGCTCACCCGTCAGTGATTCTAACTATGGCTACACCTTC. Encoded protein: CASSPVSDSNYGYTF. V and J are TRBV18 and TRBJ1-2; no reliable D call. The CDR3 has 15 residues. Germline V gene sequence: CDR1 KGHSH, CDR2 LQKENI. V was cut by 3 bases and J by 0 bases, with 11 bases left in between.

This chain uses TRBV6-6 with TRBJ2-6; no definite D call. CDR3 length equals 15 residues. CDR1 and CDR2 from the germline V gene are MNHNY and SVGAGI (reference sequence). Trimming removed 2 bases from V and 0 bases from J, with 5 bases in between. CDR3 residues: CASSYVASGANVLTF. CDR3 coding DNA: TGTGCCAGCAGTTACGTGGCCTCTGGGGCCAACGTCCTGACTTTC.

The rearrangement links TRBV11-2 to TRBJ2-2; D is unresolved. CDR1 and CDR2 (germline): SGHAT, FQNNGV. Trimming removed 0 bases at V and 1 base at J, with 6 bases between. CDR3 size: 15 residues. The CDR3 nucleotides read TGTGCCAGCAGCTTAGAGTCACAGAACACCGGGGAGCTGTTTTTT. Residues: CASSLESQNTGELFF.

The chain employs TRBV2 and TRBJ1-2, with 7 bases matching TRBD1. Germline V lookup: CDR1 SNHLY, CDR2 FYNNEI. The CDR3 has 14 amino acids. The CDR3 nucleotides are TGTGTCTTAAGAGGGACAGCCAAAATCTATGGCTACACCTTC. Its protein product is CVLRGTAKIYGYTF.

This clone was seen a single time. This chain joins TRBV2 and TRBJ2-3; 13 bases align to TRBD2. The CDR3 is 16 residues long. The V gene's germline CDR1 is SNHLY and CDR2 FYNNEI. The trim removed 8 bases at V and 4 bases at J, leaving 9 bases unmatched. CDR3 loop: CASVRKLAGGPDTQYF. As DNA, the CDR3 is TGTGCCAGCGTCAGGAAACTAGCGGGGGGGCCAGATACGCAGTATTTT.

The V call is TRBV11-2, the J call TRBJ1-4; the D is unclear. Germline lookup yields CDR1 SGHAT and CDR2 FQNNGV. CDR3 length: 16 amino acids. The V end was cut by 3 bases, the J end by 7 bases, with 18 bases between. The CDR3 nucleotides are TGTGCCAGCAGCTTCCACACGGGTAATTGGCGTGAAAAACTGTTTTTT. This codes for CASSFHTGNWREKLFF.

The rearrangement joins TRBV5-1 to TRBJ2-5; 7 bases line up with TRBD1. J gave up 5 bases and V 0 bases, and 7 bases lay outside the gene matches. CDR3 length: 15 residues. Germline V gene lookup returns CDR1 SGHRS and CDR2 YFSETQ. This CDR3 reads CASSLEGTVRETQYF. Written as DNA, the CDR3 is TGCGCCAGCAGCTTGGAGGGGACAGTGCGTGAGACCCAGTACTTC.

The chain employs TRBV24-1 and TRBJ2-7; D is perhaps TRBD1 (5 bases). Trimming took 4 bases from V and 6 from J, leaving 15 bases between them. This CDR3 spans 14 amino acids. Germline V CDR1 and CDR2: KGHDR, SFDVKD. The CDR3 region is CATSEAGLIGEQYF. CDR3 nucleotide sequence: TGTGCCACCAGTGAGGCAGGGTTAATTGGCGAGCAGTACTTC.

CDR3 in amino acids: CASSTRGTSATDEQFF. The CDR3 DNA is TGTGCCAGCAGCACCCGGGGGACTAGCGCGACCGATGAGCAGTTCTTC. V is TRBV9 and J is TRBJ2-1, with 10 bases matching TRBD2. The CDR3 runs to 16 residues. Trimming removed 4 bases from V and 8 bases from J; junction bases left unmatched: 12. CDR1 SGDLS and CDR2 YYNGEE come from the germline V gene.

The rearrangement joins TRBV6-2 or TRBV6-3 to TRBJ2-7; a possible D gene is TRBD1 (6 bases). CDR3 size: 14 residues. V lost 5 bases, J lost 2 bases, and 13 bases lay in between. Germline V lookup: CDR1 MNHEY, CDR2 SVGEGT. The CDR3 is CASSKTGGTYEQYF. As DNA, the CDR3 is TGTGCCAGCAGTAAGACAGGCGGCACCTACGAGCAGTACTTC.

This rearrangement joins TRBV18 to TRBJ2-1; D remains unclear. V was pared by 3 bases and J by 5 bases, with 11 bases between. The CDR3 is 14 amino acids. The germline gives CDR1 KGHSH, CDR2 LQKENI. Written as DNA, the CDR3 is TGTGCCAGCTCACCTCTAGGCAGCGACAATGAGCAGTTCTTC. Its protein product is CASSPLGSDNEQFF. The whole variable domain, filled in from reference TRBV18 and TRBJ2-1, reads NAGVMQNPRHLVRRRGQEARLRCSPMKGHSHVYWYRQLPEEGLKFMVYLQKENIIDESGMPKERFSAEFPKEGPSILRIQQVVRGDSAAYFCASSPLGSDNEQFFGPGTRLTVL.

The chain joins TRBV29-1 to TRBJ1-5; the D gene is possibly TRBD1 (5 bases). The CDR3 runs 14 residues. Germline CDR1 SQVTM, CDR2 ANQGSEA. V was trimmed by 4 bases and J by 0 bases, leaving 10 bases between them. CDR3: CSVVAGGSNQPQHF. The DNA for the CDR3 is TGCAGCGTTGTTGCGGGGGGTAGCAATCAGCCCCAGCATTTT.

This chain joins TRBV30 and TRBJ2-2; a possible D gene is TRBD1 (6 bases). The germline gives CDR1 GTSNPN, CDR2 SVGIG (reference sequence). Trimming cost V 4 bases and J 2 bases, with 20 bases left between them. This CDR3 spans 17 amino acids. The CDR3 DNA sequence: TGTGCCTGGAAAAGGGGGACCCTGGGGGCCAACACCGGGGAGCTGTTTTTT. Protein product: CAWKRGTLGANTGELFF.

The DNA for the CDR3 is TGTGCCAGCTCACCTTCGGGTACCGCGAACACCGGGGAGCTGTTTTTT. Translated: CASSPSGTANTGELFF. The rearrangement uses TRBV18 and TRBJ2-2; unclear D gene. The germline V gene has CDR1 KGHSH and CDR2 LQKENI. This CDR3 has 16 amino acids. With 3 bases removed from V and 0 bases from J, the gap between germline ends came to 11 bases.

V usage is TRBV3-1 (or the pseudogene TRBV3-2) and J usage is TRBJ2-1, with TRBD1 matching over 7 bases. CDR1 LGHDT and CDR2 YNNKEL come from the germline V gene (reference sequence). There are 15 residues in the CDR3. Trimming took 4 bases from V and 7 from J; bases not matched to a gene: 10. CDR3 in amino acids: CASSRQGKRGNEQFF. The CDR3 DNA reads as TGTGCCAGCAGCCGACAGGGAAAGAGGGGGAATGAGCAGTTCTTC.

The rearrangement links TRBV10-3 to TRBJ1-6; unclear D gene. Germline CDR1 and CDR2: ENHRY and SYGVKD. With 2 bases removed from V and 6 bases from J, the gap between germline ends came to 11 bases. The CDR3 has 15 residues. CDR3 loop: CAISERVEGNSPLHF. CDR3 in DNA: TGTGCCATCAGTGAGAGGGTGGAGGGTAATTCACCCCTCCACTTT.

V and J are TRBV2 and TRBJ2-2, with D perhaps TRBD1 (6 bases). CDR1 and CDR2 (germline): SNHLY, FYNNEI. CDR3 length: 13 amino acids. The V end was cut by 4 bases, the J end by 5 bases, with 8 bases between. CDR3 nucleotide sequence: TGTGCCAGCAGTGGGGGGCGTACCGGGGAGCTGTTTTTT. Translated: CASSGGRTGELFF.

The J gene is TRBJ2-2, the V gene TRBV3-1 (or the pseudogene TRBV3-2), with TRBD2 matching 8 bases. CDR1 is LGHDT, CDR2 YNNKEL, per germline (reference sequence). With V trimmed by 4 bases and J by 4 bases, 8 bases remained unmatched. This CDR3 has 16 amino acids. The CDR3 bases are TGTGCCAGCAGCCGGGCGGCGGGAGGTCTCACCGGGGAGCTGTTTTTT. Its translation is CASSRAAGGLTGELFF.